This entry lists 15 T cell receptor beta chains sequenced from one sample in a study of blood T cell repertoires in COVID-19. Only in-frame clones appear in the TCRdb table, and some are missing; sequencing was by immunoSEQ multiplex PCR. Among hundreds of thousands of clones listed, about 89% were seen once. Sequencing was performed on peripheral blood. All receptors come from a woman aged 45-60 years with COVID-19, enrolled during active disease.

The rearrangement joins TRBV6-4 to TRBJ2-1; TRBD2 matches at 7 bases. The CDR3 is 17 amino acids. The V gene end was trimmed by 5 bases and the J gene end by 9 bases; junction bases not matched to a gene: 19. Germline V gives CDR1 MRHNA, CDR2 SNTAGT. The CDR3 bases are TGTGCCAGCAGTCCCAGCGGGGCCCCTCTCCTTACGGTTGAGCAGTTCTTC. Its translation: CASSPSGAPLLTVEQFF.

This clone was counted a few times. CDR3 sequence: CASSYRGGDIQYF. CDR3 coding DNA: TGTGCCAGCAGTTACCGGGGAGGGGACATTCAGTACTTC. The V and J genes are TRBV6-5 and TRBJ2-4, with 7 bases identical to TRBD2. CDR1 is MNHEY and CDR2 is SVGAGI in the germline V gene. This CDR3 spans 13 amino acids. V lost 2 bases to trimming and J lost 8 bases; unmatched junction nucleotides: 3.

The rearrangement links TRBV11-2 to TRBJ2-3; TRBD2 agrees at 7 bases. CDR3 size: 14 residues. J was trimmed by 0 bases and V by 5 bases; bases with no gene match: 2. CDR1 and CDR2 (germline): SGHAT, FQNNGV. CDR3 loop: CASSRGVSTDTQYF. CDR3 coding DNA: TGTGCCAGCAGCCGGGGGGTGAGCACAGATACGCAGTATTTT.

This sequence joins TRBV19 and TRBJ1-2; possibly TRBD1 for D (5 bases). Per germline, CDR1 LNHDA and CDR2 SQIVND (reference sequence). The V and J ends lost 3 bases and 5 bases respectively, with 19 bases between them. The CDR3 loop spans 16 amino acids. The CDR3 DNA follows: TGTGCCAGTAGTATCGCGGGGGGAGCGAGGTTGTATGGCTACACCTTC. This translates into CASSIAGGARLYGYTF.

This clone was counted once. The J gene is TRBJ2-7, the V gene TRBV5-6; D is undetermined. Germline assignment: CDR1 SGHDT and CDR2 YYEEEE. There are 15 residues in the CDR3. V was shortened by 4 bases and J by 3 bases, with 17 bases between the two germline ends. The CDR3 bases are TGTGCCAGCAGCGCCCGGTCGGTACGAATCTACGAGCAGTACTTC. It is translated as CASSARSVRIYEQYF.

V gene TRBV13 combines with J gene TRBJ2-1; 9 nucleotides match TRBD1. Germline CDR1 reads PRHDT; CDR2 reads FYEKMQ (reference sequence). V shed 2 bases, J shed 8 bases, and the junction held 7 bases outside the gene matches. This CDR3 has 15 residues. CDR3 amino acids: CASSLRQGGLDEQFF. The DNA for the CDR3 is TGTGCCAGCAGCTTACGACAGGGGGGATTGGATGAGCAGTTCTTC. Using reference TRBV13 and TRBJ2-1 for the parts outside the CDR3, the full variable domain is AAGVIQSPRHLIKEKRETATLKCYPIPRHDTVYWYQQGPGQDPQFLISFYEKMQSDKGSIPDRFSAQQFSDYHSELNMSSLELGDSALYFCASSLRQGGLDEQFFGPGTRLTVL.

The CDR3 bases are TGTGCCAGCGCAAATCCCGGGGGGGGATACTATGGCTACACCTTC. Amino acid sequence: CASANPGGGYYGYTF. This chain links TRBV6-5 with TRBJ1-2; a possible D gene is TRBD1 (5 bases). With 8 bases removed from V and 3 bases from J, the gap between germline ends came to 19 bases. The germline V gene has CDR1 MNHEY and CDR2 SVGAGI. This CDR3 is built from 15 residues.

The chain employs TRBV27 and TRBJ1-4, with TRBD1 as a possible D gene (6 bases). CDR1 MNHEY and CDR2 SMNVEV come from the germline V gene (reference sequence). The CDR3 covers 15 residues. Trimming stripped 4 bases from V and 2 bases from J, with 11 bases between. This CDR3 is CASSSDRSTNEKLFF. CDR3 DNA sequence: TGTGCCAGCAGTTCAGACAGGAGCACTAATGAAAAACTGTTTTTT.

This chain connects TRBV16 to TRBJ1-5; 7 bases align to TRBD1. The V gene end was trimmed by 4 bases and the J gene end by 3 bases; junction bases not matched to a gene: 6. The CDR3 spans 15 residues. The V gene's germline CDR1 is KGHSY and CDR2 FQNENV. This chain's CDR3 is CASSRQGWNNQPQHF. The CDR3 DNA is TGTGCCAGCAGCCGACAGGGATGGAACAATCAGCCCCAGCATTTT.

Note on this clone: Germline and junction disagree at one end, which may indicate a read error. This rearrangement joins TRBV6-2 or TRBV6-3 to TRBJ1-5; unclear D gene. The V gene's germline CDR1 is MNHEY and CDR2 SVGEGT. There are 14 residues in the CDR3. DNA for the CDR3: TGTGCCAGCAGTTACTCGGGAGGGAATCCGCCCCAGCATTTT. It is translated as CASSYSGGNPPQHF.

This clone showed up many times. The chain is built from TRBV3-1 (or the pseudogene TRBV3-2) and TRBJ2-6; D is unresolved. This CDR3 region has 16 residues. Looked up from germline, CDR1 is LGHDT and CDR2 is YNNKEL (reference sequence). Trimming pared 0 bases from V and 0 bases from J, leaving 6 bases between. The CDR3 nucleotides are TGTGCCAGCAGCCAAGATCTCCGCTCTGGGGCCAACGTCCTGACTTTC. Protein product: CASSQDLRSGANVLTF.

In DNA, the CDR3 is TGTGCCAGCAGCCAGATTACAACAGTGAACACTGAAGCTTTCTTT. Its translation is CASSQITTVNTEAFF. The V gene is TRBV14, the J gene TRBJ1-1; D unresolved. CDR1 SGHDN and CDR2 FVKESK come from the germline V gene. The CDR3 runs to 15 residues. The V gene lost 3 bases and the J gene lost 0 bases, with 11 bases spanning the gap.

This rearrangement joins TRBV7-2 to TRBJ2-2, with TRBD2 matching over 9 bases. The CDR3 is 14 amino acids. With 8 bases clipped from V and 4 bases from J, the junction kept 5 bases outside the gene matches. Germline V gene lookup returns CDR1 SGHTA and CDR2 FQGNSA. This CDR3 is CASYSGSSTGELFF. The CDR3 DNA sequence: TGTGCCAGCTATAGCGGGAGCTCCACCGGGGAGCTGTTTTTT. Full variable domain (outside the CDR3, taken from reference TRBV7-2 and TRBJ2-2): GAGVSQSPSNKVTEKGKDVELRCDPISGHTALYWYRQSLGQGLEFLIYFQGNSAPDKSGLPSDRFSAERTGGSVSTLTIQRTQQEDSAVYLCASYSGSSTGELFFGEGSRLTVL.

The CDR3 DNA sequence: TGTGCCAGCAGTTACTCTACTATCGGGATCTACGAGCAGTACTTC. Protein product: CASSYSTIGIYEQYF. The chain joins TRBV6-5 to TRBJ2-7, with TRBD2 as a possible D gene (5 bases). The CDR3 length is 15 residues. The germline V gene encodes CDR1 MNHEY and CDR2 SVGAGI. V lost 0 bases, J lost 3 bases, and 12 bases lay in between.

This chain links TRBV3-1 (or the pseudogene TRBV3-2) with TRBJ1-3; D is unclear. The CDR3 contains 12 residues. The germline V gene has CDR1 LGHDT and CDR2 YNNKEL (reference sequence). Trimming pared 1 base from V and 4 bases from J, leaving 2 bases between. CDR3 amino acids: CASSQAGNTIYF. The CDR3 DNA sequence: TGTGCCAGCAGCCAAGCAGGAAACACCATATATTTT.